This TCR beta chain was captured in a study of blood T cells in healthy people across ages. Trimming stripped 7 bases from V and 3 bases from J, with 6 bases between. Germline CDR1 and CDR2: SNHLY and FYNNEI. The CDR3 contains 11 residues. Study results and caveats: The fall in TCR beta diversity per million T cells was roughly linear with age.

Primed by a sample-barcoded 5' primer and a J-beta primer mix, a second PCR proceeded for roughly 7 to 11 cycles. Via MiXCR, TCRdb re-called the 5' RACE reads, giving one row per CDR3 protein. The sample has more than 650,000 distinct CDR3 sequences, about 26% seen once. On this clonotype: Its antigen is unknown.

This sample was also put to use in a study of T cells of mothers and their children. That paper adds: Samples were provided by three healthy Caucasian mothers and their six children.

The chain couples TRBV2 to TRBJ2-5; D is unresolved. The source material was blood. The sequence was collected from a boy aged 5 to 17 in good health. The CDR3 loop is CASTLKETQYF. The CDR3 DNA reads as TGTGCCAGCACCCTAAAAGAGACCCAGTACTTC.